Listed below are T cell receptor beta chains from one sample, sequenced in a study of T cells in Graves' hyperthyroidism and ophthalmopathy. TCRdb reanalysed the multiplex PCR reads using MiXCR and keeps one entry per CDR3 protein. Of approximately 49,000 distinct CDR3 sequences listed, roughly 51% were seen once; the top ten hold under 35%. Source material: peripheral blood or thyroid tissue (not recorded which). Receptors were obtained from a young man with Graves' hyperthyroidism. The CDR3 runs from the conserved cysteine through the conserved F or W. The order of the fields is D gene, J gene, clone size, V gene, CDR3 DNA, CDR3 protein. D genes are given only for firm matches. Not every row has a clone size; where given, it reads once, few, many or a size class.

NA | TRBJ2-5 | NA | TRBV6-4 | TGTGCCAGCAGTGAGCTCCAGGGGTACGAGACCCAGTACTTC | CASSELQGYETQYF
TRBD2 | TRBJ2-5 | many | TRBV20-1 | TGCAGTGCTAGAGATAGTGGCGAGCGGGGGGTGGTTGAGACCCAGTACTTC | CSARDSGERGVVETQYF
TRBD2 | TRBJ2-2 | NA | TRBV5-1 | TGCGCCAGCAGCCCTCCTGGGACTAGCGGGACGGGCACCGGGGAGCTGTTTTTT | CASSPPGTSGTGTGELFF
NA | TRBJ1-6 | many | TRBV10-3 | TGTGCCATCCGACAGGCGTCCTCCTATAATTCACCCCTCCACTTT | CAIRQASSYNSPLHF
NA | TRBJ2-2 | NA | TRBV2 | TGTGCCAGCAGTTTATTAACGGGATATACTGGGGAGCTGTTTTTT | CASSLLTGYTGELFF
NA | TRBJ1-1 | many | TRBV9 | TGTGCCAGCAGCGTAGCCGGCTCAGGGGCTGTCGGCACTGAAGCTTTCTTT | CASSVAGSGAVGTEAFF
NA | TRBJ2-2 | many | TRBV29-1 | TGCAGCGTTGGCCAAGTTGGCGGGGAGCTGTTTTTT | CSVGQVGGELFF
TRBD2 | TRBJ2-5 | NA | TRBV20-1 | TGCAGTGTGCGGACTAGCGGGAGAGATCAAGGGACCCAGTACTTC | CSVRTSGRDQGTQYF
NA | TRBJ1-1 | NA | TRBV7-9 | TGTGCCAGCAGCTTGCCGCCGGCCACTGAAGCTTTCTTT | CASSLPPATEAFF
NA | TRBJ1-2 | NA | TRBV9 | TGTGCCAGCAGCGGGATGCAGGGATCCCCGGGCTACACCTTC | CASSGMQGSPGYTF
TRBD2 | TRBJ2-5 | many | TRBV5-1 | TGCGCCAGCAGCCCTAGCGGGGGGACGCAAGAGACCCAGTACTTC | CASSPSGGTQETQYF
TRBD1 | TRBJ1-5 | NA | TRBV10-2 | TGCGCCAGCAATCCGGGACAGGGTTTATACCAGCCCCAGCATTTT | CASNPGQGLYQPQHF
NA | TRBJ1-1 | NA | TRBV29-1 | TGCAGCGTGCCGACCCTGAACACTGAAGCTTTCTTT | CSVPTLNTEAFF
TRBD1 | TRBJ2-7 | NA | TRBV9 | TGTGCCAGCTCACGCGGCCGGGACAGGGACCCCTACGAGCAGTACTTC | CASSRGRDRDPYEQYF
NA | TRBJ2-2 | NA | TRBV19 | TGTGCCAGTAGTCAACAGGTTACGAACACCGGGGAGCTGTTTTTT | CASSQQVTNTGELFF
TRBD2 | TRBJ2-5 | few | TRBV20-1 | TGCAGTGCCGGACTAGCGGGAGGTTCCGAGACCCAGTACTTC | CSAGLAGGSETQYF
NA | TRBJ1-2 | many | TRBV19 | TGTGCCAGCAAAGTCAGACCAGATTCTAACTATGGCTACACCTTC | CASKVRPDSNYGYTF
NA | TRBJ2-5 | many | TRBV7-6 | TGTGCCAGCAGCTATAGCTGGGGACAAGAGACCCAGTACTTC | CASSYSWGQETQYF
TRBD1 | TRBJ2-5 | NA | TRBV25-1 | TGTGCCAGCAGTGAATATAAGGGGGCTGGGGAGACCCAGTACTTC | CASSEYKGAGETQYF
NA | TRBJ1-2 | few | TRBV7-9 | TGTGCCAGCAGCTTAGCAGGGGCCGCTGGGTATGGCTACACCTTC | CASSLAGAAGYGYTF
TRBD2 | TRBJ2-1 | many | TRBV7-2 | TGTGCCAGCAGCTTATCCCTAGCGGGAGCCCGCAATGAGCAGTTCTTC | CASSLSLAGARNEQFF
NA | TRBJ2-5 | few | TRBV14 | TGTGCCAGCAGCCGGACGCTACAAGAGACCCAGTACTTC | CASSRTLQETQYF
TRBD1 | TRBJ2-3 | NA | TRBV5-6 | TGTGCCAGCAGCCGAACCAGGGACAGGAACACAGATGCGCAGTATTTT | CASSRTRDRNTDAQYF
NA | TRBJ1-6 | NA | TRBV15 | TGTGCCACCAGCAGCCTAGGGCGTAATTCACCCCTCCACTTT | CATSSLGRNSPLHF
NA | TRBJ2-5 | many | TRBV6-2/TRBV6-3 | TGTGCCAGCAGGGGATGGGAACCTCCAGAGACCCAGTACTTC | CASRGWEPPETQYF
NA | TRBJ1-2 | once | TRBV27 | TGTGCCAGCAGGCCTCCCTACGACCAGTATGGCTACACCTTC | CASRPPYDQYGYTF
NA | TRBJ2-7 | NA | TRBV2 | TGTGCCAGCAGTGAACTAAGAGAGCAGTACTTC | CASSELREQYF
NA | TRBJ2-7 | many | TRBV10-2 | TGCGCCAGCAGTGAGTCTAGCGATACCTACGAGCAGTACTTC | CASSESSDTYEQYF
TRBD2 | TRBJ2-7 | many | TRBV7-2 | TGTGCCAGCAGCCCTTCCCCAGCGGGGGGGCATGAGCAGTACTTC | CASSPSPAGGHEQYF
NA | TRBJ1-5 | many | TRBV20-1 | TGCAGTGCTAGAGAAGCTGTCAAGGGCAATCAGCCCCAGCATTTT | CSAREAVKGNQPQHF
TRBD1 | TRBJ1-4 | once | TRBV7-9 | TGTGCCAGCAGCGGGACAGGGCGTACAGGAACTAATGAAAAACTGTTTTTT | CASSGTGRTGTNEKLFF
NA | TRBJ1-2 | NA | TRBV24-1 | TGTGCCACCAGTGAAGGGGATGAAGGCTACACCTTC | CATSEGDEGYTF
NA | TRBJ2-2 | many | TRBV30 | TGTGCCTGGAGTGTGACGGGGACCGGGGAGCTGTTTTTT | CAWSVTGTGELFF
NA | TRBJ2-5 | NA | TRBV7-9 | NA | CASSFGSGRETQYF
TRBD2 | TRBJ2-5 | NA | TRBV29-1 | TGCAGCGCCACACTAGCGGGAGGAATCCAAGAGACCCAGTACTTC | CSATLAGGIQETQYF
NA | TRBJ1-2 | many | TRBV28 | TGTGCCAGCAGTTTATACTGGGGTGGGGGTGGCTACACCTTC | CASSLYWGGGGYTF
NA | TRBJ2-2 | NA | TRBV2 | TGTGCCAGCATCTTGACCTTCACCGGGGAGCTGTTTTTT | CASILTFTGELFF
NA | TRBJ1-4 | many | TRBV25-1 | TGTGAGGGGGGAGGACTTGAAAAACTGTTTTTT | CEGGGLEKLFF
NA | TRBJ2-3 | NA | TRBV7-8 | TGTGCCAGCAGCTCAATGGACTTCCTCGACACAGATACGCAGTATTTT | CASSSMDFLDTDTQYF
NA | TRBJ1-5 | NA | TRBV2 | TGTGCCAGCAGTGAAGCCAGAGTTCAGCCCCAGCATTTT | CASSEARVQPQHF
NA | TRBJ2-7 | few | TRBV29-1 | TGCAACGCCCCCTCCGATGCCTACGAGCAGTACTTC | CNAPSDAYEQYF